Each of the 25 T cell receptor beta chains below was sequenced from the same sample in a study of identical twins. In TCRdb, the 5' RACE reads were re-called with MiXCR into one record per CDR3 protein. Among hundreds of thousands of distinct CDR3 sequences listed, around 8.3% were seen once. These data were also filed under a second study, of yellow fever vaccine responses in identical twins.

The specimen was PBMCs. All receptors come from a young woman in good health.

This clonotype was counted at least ten times. The chain combines TRBV5-1 with TRBJ2-1; TRBD2 might be the D (6 bases). Germline CDR1 is SGHRS and CDR2 is YFSETQ. The CDR3 is made up of 15 amino acids. With 0 bases removed from V and 3 bases from J, the gap between germline ends came to 10 bases. CDR3 sequence (DNA): TGCGCCAGCAGCTTGGACGGGAGAGGCTACAATGAGCAGTTCTTC. This encodes CASSLDGRGYNEQFF.

This clonotype was picked up many times. The rearrangement uses TRBV5-1 and TRBJ2-3, with D possibly matching TRBD2 (7 bases). The ends were cut back, 0 bases at V and 15 bases at J, with 20 bases in the middle. Germline values: CDR1 SGHRS, CDR2 YFSETQ. The CDR3 covers 14 residues. The CDR3 bases are TGCGCCAGCAGCTTGGCCTCAGGAGGGGGGGAGGTTTATTTT. It encodes CASSLASGGGEVYF.

In its sample, this clonotype was seen many times. In nucleotides, the CDR3 is TGCGCCAGCAGCCTAGATGGGGTGTCAGATACGCAGTATTTT. Residues: CASSLDGVSDTQYF. J is TRBJ2-3 and V is TRBV5-1; D uncertain. V dropped 4 bases and J dropped 4 bases, with 13 bases sitting between them. CDR1 and CDR2 (germline): SGHRS, YFSETQ. This CDR3 spans 14 amino acids.

This clonotype showed up many times. The CDR3 here is CASSESGNTGELFF. CDR3 nucleotide sequence: TGTGCCAGCAGTGAGAGCGGGAACACCGGGGAGCTGTTTTTT. This chain joins TRBV2 and TRBJ2-2, with a weak D call TRBD2 (5 bases). This CDR3 is built from 14 residues. CDR1 SNHLY and CDR2 FYNNEI come from the germline V gene. V was clipped by 3 bases and J by 1 base, with 6 bases between them. Combining the CDR3 with reference TRBV2 and TRBJ2-2 gives the whole variable domain EPEVTQTPSHQVTQMGQEVILRCVPISNHLYFYWYRQILGQKVEFLVSFYNNEISEKSEIFDDQFSVERPDGSNFTLKIRSTKLEDSAMYFCASSESGNTGELFFGEGSRLTVL.

This clonotype appeared a few times. This chain joins TRBV4-3 and TRBJ2-6; no clear D. The CDR3 consists of 18 residues. Germline values: CDR1 LGHNA, CDR2 YSLEER. Trimming took 2 bases from V and 0 from J, leaving 14 bases between them. The CDR3 DNA reads TGCGCCAGCAGCCAAAGTGAGGCAGGCCGCTCTGGGGCCAACGTCCTGACTTTC. Protein: CASSQSEAGRSGANVLTF.

The chain's CDR3 is CSASSLAGGQETQYF. The CDR3 coding sequence is TGCAGTGCTAGTTCGCTAGCGGGGGGACAAGAGACCCAGTACTTC. This sequence joins TRBV20-1 and TRBJ2-5, with 11 bases lining up with TRBD2. The junction had 5 bases not matched to a gene; V was cut back by 3 bases and J by 2 bases. The CDR3 is made up of 15 amino acids. Germline lookup yields CDR1 DFQATT and CDR2 SNEGSKA (reference sequence).

There are a few counts of this clonotype. The chain combines TRBV15 with TRBJ2-7, with D perhaps TRBD1 (5 bases). The V gene lost 0 bases and the J gene lost 6 bases, with 15 bases spanning the gap. The CDR3 runs to 15 residues. Germline loops: CDR1 LNHNV, CDR2 YYDKDF (reference sequence). As DNA, the CDR3 is TGTGCCACCAGCAGAGATCGAGATAGGACAAGCGAGCAGTACTTC. Translated: CATSRDRDRTSEQYF.

This clonotype was seen many times. One junction end does not reproduce the germline sequence, and a read error may be involved. The genes are TRBV7-2 and TRBJ1-1, with TRBD1 identical over 7 bases. The CDR3 consists of 14 residues. Germline V CDR1 and CDR2: SGHTA, FQGNSA. The DNA of the CDR3 is TGTGCCAGCATCTTATACCCAGGGGGCACTGAAGCTTTCTTT. As protein: CASILYPGGTEAFF.

The rearrangement joins TRBV6-2 or TRBV6-3 to TRBJ2-7; unclear D gene. V dropped 6 bases and J dropped 5 bases, with 14 bases sitting between them. CDR3 length equals 13 residues. In germline, CDR1 is MNHEY, CDR2 SVGEGT. The CDR3 nucleotides read TGTGCCAGCAGCCCCCCGAGGTCCAACGAGCAGTACTTC. Translating it yields CASSPPRSNEQYF.

This clonotype was counted ten times or more. The chain has TRBV6-2 or TRBV6-3 and TRBJ2-7; TRBD2 aligns across 7 bases. Trimming cost V 5 bases and J 3 bases; bases outside gene matches: 4. Germline assignment: CDR1 MNHEY and CDR2 SVGEGT. The CDR3 has 13 amino acids. The CDR3 DNA reads TGTGCCAGCAGTGCCGGGACTATCTACGAGCAGTACTTC. This gives the protein CASSAGTIYEQYF.

Comments on this clonotype: A junction end diverges from the germline sequence, so it may reflect a read error. The chain couples TRBV7-7 to TRBJ2-3, with a weak D call TRBD2 (6 bases). CDR1 and CDR2 from the germline V gene are SSHAT and FNYEAQ (reference sequence). The CDR3 contains 13 residues. The CDR3 nucleotides are TGTGCTAGCAGCCCTCGGGAGACAGATACGCAGTATTTT. It codes for CASSPRETDTQYF.

This clonotype was detected a few times. The chain joins TRBV19 to TRBJ2-2; TRBD2 matches at 12 bases. The CDR3 has 16 residues. Looked up from germline, CDR1 is LNHDA and CDR2 is SQIVND (reference sequence). Trimming at V came to 6 bases and at J to 4 bases, leaving 6 bases not matched to a gene. The CDR3 DNA is TGTGCCAGTAGCTTCGGACTAGCGGGACCCACCGGGGAGCTGTTTTTT. This encodes CASSFGLAGPTGELFF. The full variable domain, completed using reference TRBV19 and TRBJ2-2, is DGGITQSPKYLFRKEGQNVTLSCEQNLNHDAMYWYRQDPGQGLRLIYYSQIVNDFQKGDIAEGYSVSREKKESFPLTVTSAQKNPTAFYLCASSFGLAGPTGELFFGEGSRLTVL.

The chain uses TRBV27 and TRBJ2-1; 10 bases fit TRBD2. The CDR3 is 17 amino acids. The germline CDR1 and CDR2 sequences are MNHEY and SMNVEV (reference sequence). Trimming removed 2 bases from V and 0 bases from J; junction bases left unmatched: 4. The CDR3 sequence is CASSLVTSGISYNEQFF. CDR3 coding DNA: TGTGCCAGCAGTTTAGTAACTAGCGGGATCTCCTACAATGAGCAGTTCTTC.

The J gene is TRBJ2-7, the V gene TRBV12-3 or TRBV12-4, with 7 nucleotides matching TRBD1. Germline trimming cut 3 bases from V and 3 bases from J; bases unmatched to any gene: 2. The CDR3 is 13 amino acids. The CDR3 DNA sequence: TGTGCCAGCAGTTTTCAGGGGGACTACGAGCAGTACTTC. It yields the protein CASSFQGDYEQYF.

This clonotype was found a few times. The V and J genes are TRBV27 and TRBJ2-6; no clear D. In germline, CDR1 is MNHEY, CDR2 SMNVEV (reference sequence). The V gene lost 1 base and the J gene lost 3 bases, with 10 bases spanning the gap. CDR3 length: 16 residues. CDR3 sequence: CASSLLGMSGANVLTF. In DNA form, the CDR3 reads TGTGCCAGCAGTTTATTGGGCATGAGTGGGGCCAACGTCCTGACTTTC.

This clonotype has a count of ten or more. The rearrangement joins TRBV5-5 to TRBJ1-2; D not resolved. Trimming took off 4 bases at V and 0 bases at J, with 22 bases between the two ends. The CDR3 is made up of 18 amino acids. Germline CDR1 and CDR2: SGHKS and YYEKEE (reference sequence). The CDR3 loop reads CASSRGFELLTTNYGYTF. DNA for the CDR3: TGTGCCAGCAGCAGAGGATTCGAACTCTTGACTACTAACTATGGCTACACCTTC. The variable domain in full, with the rest retrieved from reference TRBV5-5 and TRBJ1-2, is DAGVTQSPTHLIKTRGQQVTLRCSPISGHKSVSWYQQVLGQGPQFIFQYYEKEERGRGNFPDRFSARQFPNYSSELNVNALLLGDSALYLCASSRGFELLTTNYGYTFGSGTRLTVV.

This clonotype appeared a few times. The chain employs TRBV15 and TRBJ2-7; weak D call: TRBD2 (6 bases). Germline-derived CDR1 and CDR2 are LNHNV and YYDKDF (reference sequence). Trimming took 5 bases from V and 7 from J, leaving 15 bases between them. This CDR3 comprises 13 residues. The CDR3 DNA reads TGTGCCACCAGCGGGGGACTGGGTTGGGAGCAGTACTTC. It encodes CATSGGLGWEQYF. Full variable domain (outside the CDR3, taken from reference TRBV15 and TRBJ2-7): DAMVIQNPRYQVTQFGKPVTLSCSQTLNHNVMYWYQQKSSQAPKLLFHYYDKDFNNEADTPDNFQSRRPNTSFCFLDIRSPGLGDTAMYLCATSGGLGWEQYFGPGTRLTVT.

This clonotype has a handful of counts. The rearrangement joins TRBV5-1 to TRBJ1-5; TRBD1 might be the D (5 bases). CDR3 length: 14 amino acids. Trimming left V 0 bases short and J 7 bases short, with 11 bases between. Germline V gene data show CDR1 as SGHRS and CDR2 as YFSETQ. The CDR3 is CASSLDGTRQPQHF. For the CDR3, the DNA is TGCGCCAGCAGCTTGGATGGGACTCGGCAGCCCCAGCATTTT.

Many counts were recorded for this clonotype. V gene TRBV10-3 combines with J gene TRBJ2-2; a weak D match, TRBD1 (6 bases). The CDR3 contains 16 residues. CDR1 is ENHRY and CDR2 is SYGVKD in the germline V gene. Trimming cost V 4 bases and J 5 bases, with 17 bases left between them. The CDR3 sequence is CAISVGARKDTGELFF. DNA for the CDR3: TGTGCCATCAGTGTGGGGGCGAGGAAGGATACCGGGGAGCTGTTTTTT.

The V call is TRBV20-1, the J call TRBJ1-1; no firm D call. Trimming removed 0 bases at V and 0 bases at J, with 8 bases between. Germline V lookup: CDR1 DFQATT, CDR2 SNEGSKA (reference sequence). The CDR3 length is 14 residues. Here the CDR3 reads CSARDLPMNTEAFF. CDR3 in DNA: TGCAGTGCTAGAGATCTCCCAATGAACACTGAAGCTTTCTTT.

The chain has TRBV6-2 or TRBV6-3 and TRBJ2-7, with 8 bases aligning to TRBD1. Trimming at V came to 2 bases and at J to 6 bases, leaving 6 bases not matched to a gene. In germline, CDR1 is MNHEY, CDR2 SVGEGT. This CDR3 has 14 residues. The CDR3 here is CASSYRDRSFEQYF. The CDR3 coding sequence is TGTGCCAGCAGTTACCGGGACAGGTCATTCGAGCAGTACTTC.

This clonotype was picked up many times. The V and J genes are TRBV28 and TRBJ2-1; 9 bases align to TRBD2. V trimming: 4 bases; J trimming: 7 bases; junction bases outside the gene matches: 20. The CDR3 covers 19 residues. The V gene's germline CDR1 is MDHEN and CDR2 SYDVKM. In DNA form, the CDR3 reads TGTGCCAGCAGTTCAGCACAGGGGACACTAGCGGGCCGGGGGAATGAGCAGTTCTTC. Protein sequence: CASSSAQGTLAGRGNEQFF.

This chain links TRBV5-1 with TRBJ2-5; 8 bases fit TRBD1. The CDR3 covers 18 residues. J was trimmed by 2 bases and V by 3 bases; bases with no gene match: 15. CDR1 and CDR2 (germline): SGHRS, YFSETQ. The CDR3 DNA reads as TGCGCCAGCAGCTCCCGGGCCCTACAGGGGGGACGGCAAGAGACCCAGTACTTC. It encodes CASSSRALQGGRQETQYF.

This clonotype was seen repeatedly, ten times or more. The chain couples TRBV4-3 to TRBJ2-5; tentative D call: TRBD2 (6 bases). In germline, CDR1 is LGHNA, CDR2 YSLEER. This CDR3 is 15 amino acids long. Trimming took 4 bases from V and 0 from J, leaving 12 bases between them. CDR3 region: CASSRSRGNQETQYF. CDR3 sequence (DNA): TGCGCCAGCAGCCGATCTCGGGGGAACCAAGAGACCCAGTACTTC.

The chain carries TRBV12-3 or TRBV12-4 and TRBJ1-2; 7 bases are a match to TRBD1. With 5 bases clipped from V and 7 bases from J, the junction kept 10 bases outside the gene matches. The CDR3 has 14 residues. The chain's CDR3 is CASSKLTGRIGYTF. DNA of the CDR3: TGTGCCAGCAGTAAACTGACAGGGCGGATTGGCTACACCTTC.